This T cell receptor beta chain was recovered during a study of radiotherapy plus CTLA-4 blockade in lung cancer. Patients with chemo-refractory metastatic non-small-cell lung cancer received focal radiation plus CTLA-4 blockade with ipilimumab. Generated by immunoSEQ multiplex PCR, the TCRdb table keeps only in-frame clones and is missing some. The sample records about 59,000 clones, 70% to 80% being singletons. The CDR3 is 15 amino acids. Trimming at V came to 0 bases and at J to 8 bases, leaving 5 bases not matched to a gene. Per germline, CDR1 SGDLS and CDR2 YYNGEE. The TCR originated in a human donor with non-small cell lung cancer whose response to radiotherapy plus ipilimumab could not be evaluated. V usage is TRBV9 and J usage is TRBJ1-2; TRBD1 aligns across 12 bases. Sequencing used peripheral blood, obtained from a patient treated with radiotherapy plus ipilimumab. The CDR3 reads CASSVVGTGGFGYTF. CDR3 DNA sequence: TGTGCCAGCAGCGTAGTGGGGACAGGGGGCTTCGGCTACACCTTC.